The 8 T cell receptor beta chains below all came from one sample that was sequenced in a study of blood T cells in healthy people across ages. The use of a sample-barcoded 5' primer and a J-beta primer mix characterized a second PCR of roughly 6 to 11 cycles. TCRdb redid the calling of the 5' RACE reads with MiXCR, one entry per CDR3 protein. The data hold around 600,000 distinct CDR3 sequences, with about 45% observed a single time. The sample taken for sequencing was blood. The receptors here all came from a man older than 75 in good health.

The rearrangement joins TRBV20-1 to TRBJ2-5, with D maybe TRBD1 (5 bases). The J call could be wrong; TRBJ2-4 is a better fit for the DNA end. The CDR3 sequence is 13 residues long. Per germline, CDR1 DFQATT and CDR2 SNEGSKA (reference sequence). CDR3: CSALSRVANIQYF. CDR3 DNA sequence: TGCAGTGCTCTCAGCAGGGTGGCAAACATTCAGTACTTC.

CDR3 residues: CATSAPDTDTQYF. The CDR3 nucleotides read TGTGCCACCAGTGCCCCCGACACAGATACGCAGTATTTT. The chain is built from TRBV24-1 and TRBJ2-3; D uncertain. The germline V gene has CDR1 KGHDR and CDR2 SFDVKD. The CDR3 extends over 13 amino acids. Trimming pared 5 bases from V and 2 bases from J, leaving 7 bases between.

This clonotype has a handful of counts. CDR3 residues: CATSDTTGAEQYF. The CDR3 bases are TGTGCCACCAGTGACACTACAGGGGCCGAGCAGTACTTC. The chain carries TRBV24-1 and TRBJ2-7; TRBD1 matches at 7 bases. With V trimmed by 4 bases and J by 6 bases, 5 bases remained unmatched. The germline CDR1 and CDR2 sequences are KGHDR and SFDVKD. The CDR3 runs to 13 residues.

This chain links TRBV4-3 with TRBJ1-2; D might be TRBD1 (6 bases). Germline V gives CDR1 LGHNA, CDR2 YSLEER. Between the trimmed V and J ends, which lost 5 bases and 1 base, there was a span of 11 bases. This CDR3 has 14 residues. The CDR3 bases are TGCGCCAGCAGCTTGGGGGACAATAACTATGGCTACACCTTC. It yields the protein CASSLGDNNYGYTF.

The chain is built from TRBV4-3 and TRBJ1-2; TRBD1 agrees at 8 bases. The CDR3 spans 17 residues. Looked up from germline, CDR1 is LGHNA and CDR2 is YSLEER. V lost 0 bases, J lost 0 bases, and 6 bases stayed unmatched. The CDR3 sequence is CASSQDTRTGSNYGYTF. The CDR3 nucleotides are TGCGCCAGCAGCCAAGATACCCGGACAGGGTCTAACTATGGCTACACCTTC.

This clonotype was picked up one time. The V call is TRBV9, the J call TRBJ1-1; possibly TRBD1 for D (6 bases). With 5 bases removed from V and 4 bases from J, the gap between germline ends came to 12 bases. The CDR3 covers 13 residues. In germline, CDR1 is SGDLS, CDR2 YYNGEE. In DNA, the CDR3 is TGTGCCAGCAGGCCTACAGGGAGCACTGAAGCTTTCTTT. Translation gives CASRPTGSTEAFF.

At least ten counts were recorded for this clonotype. The DNA of the CDR3 is TGTGCCAGCAGTTTCCTGGGGGGGGCCAGGACCTACGAGCAGTACTTC. Its translation: CASSFLGGARTYEQYF. The chain is built from TRBV6-6 and TRBJ2-7; possible D gene TRBD2, 7 bases. This CDR3 has 16 amino acids. The V end was cut by 4 bases, the J end by 2 bases, with 18 bases between. In germline, CDR1 is MNHNY, CDR2 SVGAGI (reference sequence).

V is TRBV18 and J is TRBJ2-7; 9 positions match TRBD1. The germline V gene encodes CDR1 KGHSH and CDR2 LQKENI. The CDR3 consists of 14 residues. V was clipped by 6 bases and J by 5 bases; unmatched bases: 8. The chain's CDR3 is CASSLQGAGNEQYF. CDR3 nucleotide sequence: TGTGCCAGCTCTCTACAGGGGGCCGGAAACGAGCAGTACTTC.